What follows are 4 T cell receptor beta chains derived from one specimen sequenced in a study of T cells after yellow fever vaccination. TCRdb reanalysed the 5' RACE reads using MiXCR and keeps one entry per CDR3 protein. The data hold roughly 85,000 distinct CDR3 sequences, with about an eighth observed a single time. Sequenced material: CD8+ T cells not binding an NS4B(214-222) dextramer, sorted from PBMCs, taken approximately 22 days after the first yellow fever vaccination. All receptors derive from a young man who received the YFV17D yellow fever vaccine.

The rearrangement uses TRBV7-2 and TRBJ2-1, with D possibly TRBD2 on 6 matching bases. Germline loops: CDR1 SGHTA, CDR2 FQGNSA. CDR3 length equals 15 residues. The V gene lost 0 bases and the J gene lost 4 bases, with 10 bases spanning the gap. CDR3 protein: CASSLAEGLYNEQFF. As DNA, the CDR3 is TGTGCCAGCAGCTTAGCGGAGGGGCTTTACAATGAGCAGTTCTTC. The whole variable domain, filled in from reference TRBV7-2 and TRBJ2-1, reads GAGVSQSPSNKVTEKGKDVELRCDPISGHTALYWYRQSLGQGLEFLIYFQGNSAPDKSGLPSDRFSAERTGGSVSTLTIQRTQQEDSAVYLCASSLAEGLYNEQFFGPGTRLTVL.

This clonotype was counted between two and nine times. CDR3 in DNA: TGTGCCACCAGCAGGGATGACAGGGGCCCCGGCAATGAGCAGTTCTTC. Its protein is CATSRDDRGPGNEQFF. V usage is TRBV15 and J usage is TRBJ2-1, with 8 positions matching TRBD1. Germline CDR1 reads LNHNV; CDR2 reads YYDKDF (reference sequence). The CDR3 runs to 16 residues. Germline trimming cut 3 bases from V and 6 bases from J; bases unmatched to any gene: 10.

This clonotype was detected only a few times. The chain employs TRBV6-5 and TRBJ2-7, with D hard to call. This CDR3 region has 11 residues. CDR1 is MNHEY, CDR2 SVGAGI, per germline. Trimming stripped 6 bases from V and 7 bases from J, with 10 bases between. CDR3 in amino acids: CASRDGGEQYV. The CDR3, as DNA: TGTGCCAGCAGGGACGGTGGAGAGCAGTACGTC.

The CDR3 sequence is CASSQDRETQYF. For the CDR3, the DNA is TGCGCCAGCAGCCAAGATCGGGAGACCCAGTACTTC. The gene calls are TRBV4-1 and TRBJ2-5; unclear D gene. The CDR3 totals 12 residues. Trimming pared 0 bases from V and 5 bases from J, leaving 4 bases between. CDR1 and CDR2 from the germline V gene are MGHRA and YSYEKL.